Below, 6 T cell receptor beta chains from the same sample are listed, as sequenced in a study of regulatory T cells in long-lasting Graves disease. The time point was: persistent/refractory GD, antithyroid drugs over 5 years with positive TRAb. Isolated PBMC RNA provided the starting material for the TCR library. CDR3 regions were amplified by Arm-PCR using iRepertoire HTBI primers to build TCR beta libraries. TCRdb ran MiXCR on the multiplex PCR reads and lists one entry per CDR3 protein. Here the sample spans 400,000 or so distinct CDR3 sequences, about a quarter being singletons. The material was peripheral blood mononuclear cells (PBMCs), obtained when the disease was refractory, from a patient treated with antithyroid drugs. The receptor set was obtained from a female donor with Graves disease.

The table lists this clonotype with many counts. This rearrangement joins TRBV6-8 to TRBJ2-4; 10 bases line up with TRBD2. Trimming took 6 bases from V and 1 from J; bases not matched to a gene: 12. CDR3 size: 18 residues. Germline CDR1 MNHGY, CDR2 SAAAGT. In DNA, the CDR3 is TGTGCCAGCAGACCGGGGACTAGCGCGAACGTGGCCAAAAACATTCAGTACTTC. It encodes CASRPGTSANVAKNIQYF.

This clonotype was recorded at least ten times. Here the CDR3 reads CASSESGWESYEQYF. In DNA, the CDR3 is TGTGCCAGCAGTGAATCGGGTTGGGAGTCCTACGAGCAGTACTTC. The rearrangement uses TRBV25-1 and TRBJ2-7, with D maybe TRBD2 (5 bases). V lost 1 base to trimming and J lost 1 base, with 11 bases between them. The CDR3 is 15 amino acids. Germline lookup yields CDR1 MGHDK and CDR2 SYGVNS.

CDR3 bases: TGTGCCAGCAGTCTTCGGGACTCCCTCGGCTACACCTTC. It codes for CASSLRDSLGYTF. The rearrangement joins TRBV27 to TRBJ1-2; D is possibly TRBD1 (5 bases). Trimming stripped 5 bases from V and 8 bases from J, with 15 bases between. CDR1 is MNHEY and CDR2 is SMNVEV in the germline V gene (reference sequence). This CDR3 region has 13 residues.

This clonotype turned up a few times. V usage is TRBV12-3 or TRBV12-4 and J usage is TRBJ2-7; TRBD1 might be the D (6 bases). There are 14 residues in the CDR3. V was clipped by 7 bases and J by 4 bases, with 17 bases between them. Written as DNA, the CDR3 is TGTGCCAGCACCTCCGGGCTGGGGGCTTACGAGCAGTACTTC. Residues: CASTSGLGAYEQYF.

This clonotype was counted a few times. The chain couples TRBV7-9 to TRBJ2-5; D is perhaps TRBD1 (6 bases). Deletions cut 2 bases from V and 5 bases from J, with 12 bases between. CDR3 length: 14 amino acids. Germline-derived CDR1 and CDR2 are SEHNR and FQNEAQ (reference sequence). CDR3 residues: CASSLRRGVETQYF. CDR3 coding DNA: TGTGCCAGCAGCTTACGCAGGGGAGTGGAGACCCAGTACTTC. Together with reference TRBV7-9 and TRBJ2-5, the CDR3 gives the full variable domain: DTGVSQNPRHKITKRGQNVTFRCDPISEHNRLYWYRQTLGQGPEFLTYFQNEAQLEKSRLLSDRFSAERPKGSFSTLEIQRTEQGDSAMYLCASSLRRGVETQYFGPGTRLLVL.

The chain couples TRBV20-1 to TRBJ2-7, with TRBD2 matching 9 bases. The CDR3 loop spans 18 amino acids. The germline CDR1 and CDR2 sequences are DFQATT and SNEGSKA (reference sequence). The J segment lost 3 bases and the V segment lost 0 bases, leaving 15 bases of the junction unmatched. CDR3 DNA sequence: TGCAGTGCTAGAGATATCCAGCGGGAGGTACTCCGGTACTACGAGCAGTACTTC. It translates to CSARDIQREVLRYYEQYF.